These 14 T cell receptor beta chains came from one sample sequenced in a study of cytomegalovirus exposure and HLA in healthy donors. PCR employed 60 Vbeta and 13 Jbeta primers. TCRdb's copy holds only in-frame clones and misses some; the assay was immunoSEQ multiplex PCR. Altogether some 130,000 clones are present, 79% being singletons, with the ten largest covering 1.5% to 2.5%. Specimen: PBMCs. These receptors all stem from a man aged 18-30 years in good health and CMV-seronegative.

The rearrangement links TRBV27 to TRBJ1-2, with D unresolved. The CDR3 loop spans 14 amino acids. Germline CDR1 reads MNHEY; CDR2 reads SMNVEV (reference sequence). V was shortened by 2 bases and J by 1 base, with 8 bases between the two germline ends. The CDR3 region has the DNA TGTGCCAGCAGTTTACGGGGAGGTAACTATGGCTACACCTTC. Encoded protein: CASSLRGGNYGYTF.

This clone was detected only once. This sequence joins TRBV27 and TRBJ2-7, with D possibly matching TRBD2 (6 bases). Per the germline V gene, CDR1 is MNHEY and CDR2 is SMNVEV (reference sequence). There are 18 residues in the CDR3. The germline V and J ends were trimmed by 6 bases and 3 bases, with 27 bases remaining between them. The CDR3 loop reads CASSSGLSGQRKRYEQYF. In DNA, the CDR3 is TGTGCCAGCAGCTCAGGACTTAGCGGACAAAGAAAACGCTACGAGCAGTACTTC.

V gene TRBV18 combines with J gene TRBJ2-1; 10 positions match TRBD2. In germline, CDR1 is KGHSH, CDR2 LQKENI. CDR3 length: 15 amino acids. V dropped 3 bases and J dropped 10; count of bases not matched to a gene: 9. The DNA for the CDR3 is TGTGCCAGCTCACCGGGGGCTAGCGGGAGAGGGGAGCAGTTCTTC. It translates to CASSPGASGRGEQFF.

The V call is TRBV10-3, the J call TRBJ1-2; 9 nucleotides line up with TRBD1. CDR1 is ENHRY, CDR2 SYGVKD, per germline. The CDR3 length is 15 residues. Germline trimming cut 4 bases from V and 4 bases from J; bases unmatched to any gene: 7. The CDR3 here is CAISGGQGPIYGYTF. Written as DNA, the CDR3 is TGTGCCATCAGTGGGGGACAGGGCCCCATCTATGGCTACACCTTC.

The chain employs TRBV19 and TRBJ1-2; D call uncertain. CDR3 size: 13 residues. V dropped 6 bases and J dropped 3 bases, with 11 bases sitting between them. Per germline, CDR1 LNHDA and CDR2 SQIVND (reference sequence). In DNA form, the CDR3 reads TGTGCCAGTAGCGATACGGGGTACTATGGCTACACCTTC. Residues: CASSDTGYYGYTF.

The rearrangement links TRBV18 to TRBJ2-1; 9 positions agree with TRBD2. The CDR3 extends over 15 amino acids. Germline V gene sequence: CDR1 KGHSH, CDR2 LQKENI. The ends lost 1 base at V and 4 bases at J; junction bases unmatched: 2. CDR3 loop: CASSPRGLAYNEQFF. Here the CDR3 DNA reads TGTGCCAGCTCACCACGGGGACTAGCTTACAATGAGCAGTTCTTC.

Only one count was recorded for this clone. The rearrangement uses TRBV25-1 and TRBJ2-7, with 8 bases fitting TRBD2. V trimming: 6 bases; J trimming: 2 bases; junction bases outside the gene matches: 6. Germline CDR1 reads MGHDK; CDR2 reads SYGVNS. The CDR3 loop spans 14 amino acids. The CDR3 reads CASSKRTSPYEQYF. In nucleotides, the CDR3 is TGTGCCAGCAGCAAAAGGACTAGCCCCTACGAGCAGTACTTC.

V gene TRBV19 combines with J gene TRBJ1-3; weak D call: TRBD1 (5 bases). With 7 bases removed from V and 2 bases from J, the gap between germline ends came to 9 bases. The CDR3 has 13 amino acids. The germline gives CDR1 LNHDA, CDR2 SQIVND (reference sequence). The CDR3 coding sequence is TGTGCCAGTAAAGTGGGGCCTGGAAACACCATATATTTT. Translation: CASKVGPGNTIYF.

The chain couples TRBV28 to TRBJ1-3; possibly TRBD1 for D (6 bases). The CDR3 consists of 15 residues. The ends were cut back, 5 bases at V and 0 bases at J, with 11 bases in the middle. Germline V gene lookup returns CDR1 MDHEN and CDR2 SYDVKM. The CDR3 DNA follows: TGTGCCAGCAGTCTTAGGGGGTCCTCTGGAAACACCATATATTTT. Translating it yields CASSLRGSSGNTIYF.

V usage is TRBV5-5 and J usage is TRBJ2-3, with 7 bases lining up with TRBD2. The CDR3 extends over 20 amino acids. Germline V lookup: CDR1 SGHKS, CDR2 YYEKEE (reference sequence). Germline trimming cut 4 bases from V and 4 bases from J; bases unmatched to any gene: 24. The CDR3, as DNA: TGTGCCAGCAGCCACCCCTTCGAGGGAGGGCCTCCTCTGGGGCCAGATACGCAGTATTTT. This gives the protein CASSHPFEGGPPLGPDTQYF.

The gene calls are TRBV4-2 and TRBJ2-7, with D possibly matching TRBD1 (5 bases). The germline CDR1 and CDR2 sequences are LGHNA and YNFKEQ. Deletions cut 4 bases from V and 0 bases from J, with 13 bases between. There are 15 residues in the CDR3. The CDR3 is CASSPEAGNSYEQYF. DNA for the CDR3: TGTGCCAGCAGCCCAGAAGCAGGGAACTCCTACGAGCAGTACTTC.

The chain is built from TRBV27 and TRBJ2-7; 7 nucleotides match TRBD1. The CDR3 sequence is 15 residues long. Germline assignment: CDR1 MNHEY and CDR2 SMNVEV (reference sequence). V shed 5 bases and J 4 bases; nucleotides not matched to a gene: 11. CDR3 in amino acids: CASSARTGLSYEQYF. For the CDR3, the DNA is TGTGCCAGCAGTGCTAGGACAGGCCTAAGTTACGAGCAGTACTTC.

This clone has only a few counts. V usage is TRBV18 and J usage is TRBJ2-7, with D perhaps TRBD2 (5 bases). Germline CDR1 is KGHSH and CDR2 is LQKENI. This CDR3 contains 15 residues. Between the trimmed V and J ends, which lost 2 bases and 10 bases, there was a span of 21 bases. The CDR3, as DNA: TGTGCCAGCTCACCAATGGAGGATCCAAGGTTGGTCCAGTACTTC. Translated: CASSPMEDPRLVQYF.

The chain is built from TRBV27 and TRBJ1-5; 8 bases match TRBD1. V lost 4 bases to trimming and J lost 2 bases; unmatched junction nucleotides: 4. The CDR3 covers 15 residues. The V gene's germline CDR1 is MNHEY and CDR2 SMNVEV (reference sequence). The CDR3 here is CASSSDRGGNQPQHF. The CDR3 coding sequence is TGTGCCAGCAGTTCAGACAGGGGAGGCAATCAGCCCCAGCATTTT.